A selection of T cell receptor beta chains follows, all from one sample in a study of shared clonotypes between healthy human individuals. The repertoire was sequenced with immunoSEQ multiplex PCR; TCRdb's copy has only in-frame clones and lacks some. The sample includes fewer than 2.5 million clones, 93% of them seen just once. The specimen was naive CD4+ T cells from PBMCs. The receptors derive from a man between 18 and 29 years old in good health. Some clones in this sample may be carry-over from other donors' samples. The CDR3 runs from the conserved cysteine through the conserved F or W. D genes are given only for firm matches. Clone sizes are given selectively: once, few, many, or a class where the clone is expanded.

CASGLQNTEAFF,TGTGCTAGTGGTTTACAGAACACTGAAGCTTTCTTT,TRBJ1-1,-,-,TRBV12-5
CASSPWARGWNTEAFF,TGTGCCAGCAGCCCCTGGGCTAGGGGGTGGAACACTGAAGCTTTCTTT,TRBJ1-1,-,-,TRBV11-2
CASSQTGVTGELFF,TGTGCCAGCAGCCAAACAGGGGTCACCGGGGAGCTGTTTTTT,TRBJ2-2,-,TRBD1,TRBV14
CASSLVPLLGASEQYF,TGTGCCAGCAGCTTGGTTCCCTTACTGGGAGCAAGCGAGCAGTACTTC,TRBJ2-7,-,-,TRBV5-4
CASSLQSSGGQFF,TGTGCCAGCAGTTTACAGTCTAGCGGAGGGCAGTTCTTC,TRBJ2-1,-,TRBD2,TRBV28
CASSYLSYEQYF,TGTGCCAGCAGCTACCTCTCCTACGAGCAGTACTTC,TRBJ2-7,-,-,TRBV5-4
CASSLDERQFF,TGTGCCAGCAGCTTAGATGAGAGGCAGTTCTTC,TRBJ2-1,-,-,TRBV5-4
CASSQSSTDRGRNNEQFF,TGCGCCAGCAGTCAATCCTCAACCGACAGGGGGAGAAACAATGAGCAGTTCTTC,TRBJ2-1,once,TRBD1,TRBV23-1
CSGLAGAGNTIYF,TGCAGCGGCCTGGCAGGGGCTGGAAACACCATATATTTT,TRBJ1-3,-,-,TRBV29-1
CASSLPGTAYGYTF,TGTGCCAGCAGTTTACCCGGGACAGCTTATGGCTACACCTTC,TRBJ1-2,-,TRBD1,TRBV28
CASSQGQGGVNEQFF,TGTGCCAGCAGCCAGGGACAGGGGGGGGTCAATGAGCAGTTCTTC,TRBJ2-1,-,TRBD1,TRBV5-4
CSASLSGVGFF,TGCAGTGCTAGTCTGTCGGGCGTCGGGTTCTTC,TRBJ2-1,-,-,TRBV20-1
CAWSFGLAEQETQYF,TGTGCCTGGAGTTTTGGACTAGCGGAACAGGAGACCCAGTACTTC,TRBJ2-5,-,TRBD2,TRBV30
CASSPQPYGGVDEKLFF,TGCGCCAGCAGCCCCCAACCATACGGCGGGGTGGATGAAAAACTGTTTTTT,TRBJ1-4,-,-,TRBV4-3
CASSLMTGDEKLFF,TGTGCCAGCAGCCTGATGACAGGAGATGAAAAACTGTTTTTT,TRBJ1-4,-,-,TRBV5-6
CASSQEPGLAASSYNEQFF,TGTGCCAGCAGCCAGGAGCCGGGACTAGCGGCGAGCTCCTACAATGAGCAGTTCTTC,TRBJ2-1,-,TRBD2,TRBV4-2